This T cell receptor (beta chain) came from a study of cytomegalovirus exposure and HLA in healthy donors. Regarding the study as a whole: It has been reported that TCR beta sequences accurately predicted the HLA-A and HLA-B alleles of most subjects. V- and J-gene trimming of TCR beta was linked (in a later analysis) to a missense DCLRE1C variant.

On this clone itself: Its antigen is not known. One end of the junction is discordant with germline, which a read error may explain.

PCR was performed using 60 Vbeta and 13 Jbeta primers. Profiled with immunoSEQ multiplex PCR; TCRdb holds only in-frame clones, not every one. The profile shows some 150,000 clones, less than 80% of them singletons. There are 14 residues in the CDR3. Germline CDR1 reads SEHNR; CDR2 reads FQNEAQ (reference sequence). The sample comprised PBMCs. The chain carries TRBV7-9 and TRBJ2-7, with TRBD1 matching 7 bases. The clonotype was recovered from a man between 40 and 49 years old in good health and CMV-seronegative. CDR3 protein: CSSSAPGTAYEQYF. CDR3 coding DNA: TGTTCCAGCAGCGCCCCCGGGACAGCCTACGAGCAGTACTTC.